This TCR beta chain derives from a study of CD8 T cells in ankylosing spondylitis. Points from the study as a whole: According to the report, clones linked to the disease were significantly enriched in matched synovial fluid samples taken from ankylosing spondylitis patients.

This clonotype was picked up many times. Its antigen remains unidentified. V trimming: 3 bases; J trimming: 5 bases; junction bases outside the gene matches: 3. This CDR3 has 14 residues. TCRdb re-derived calls from the 5' RACE reads in MiXCR, one entry per CDR3 protein. The sample holds about 240,000 distinct CDR3 sequences, around 10% seen once. The sequenced material came from blood, either unsorted or a sorted T cell fraction (not recorded which). J is TRBJ2-2 and V is TRBV12-3 or TRBV12-4; 7 bases line up with TRBD2. The clonotype originates from a male donor with ankylosing spondylitis or in good health (not recorded which). CDR3 nucleotide sequence: TGTGCCAGCAGTTTGGTCGGGGGGACCGGGGAGCTGTTTTTT. Translating it yields CASSLVGGTGELFF.